The T cell receptor (beta chain) under discussion was sequenced for a study of shared clonotypes between healthy human individuals. About the study: The study used three CD4 naive, three CD4 memory, two CD8 naive and one CD8 memory plate per donor. Study results and caveats: Across subsets, estimated richness was generally greater for naive than for memory populations. Collection of samples was limited to blood; tissue repertoires likely differ. Naive CD4 clonotype sharing across several donors was around 5%.

Sequencing was performed with immunoSEQ multiplex PCR; in TCRdb, only in-frame clones are kept and a portion is missing. The sample includes about 980,000 clones, approximately 80% seen only once; the top ten take approximately 1.5%. Regarding this clone: No antigen is known for it.

J gave up 2 bases and V 10 bases, and 7 bases lay outside the gene matches. Germline assignment: CDR1 ENHRY and CDR2 SYGVKD. The CDR3 is 14 amino acids. The genes are TRBV10-3 and TRBJ2-3; 9 positions agree with TRBD1. The source of this sequence is a man between 18 and 35 years old in good health. The material sequenced was memory CD4+ T cells sorted from blood. Subset noted: CD45RA-negative fraction. The CDR3 nucleotides read TGTGCCAGTACCGGACAGGGGTACACAGATACGCAGTATTTT. As protein: CASTGQGYTDTQYF.